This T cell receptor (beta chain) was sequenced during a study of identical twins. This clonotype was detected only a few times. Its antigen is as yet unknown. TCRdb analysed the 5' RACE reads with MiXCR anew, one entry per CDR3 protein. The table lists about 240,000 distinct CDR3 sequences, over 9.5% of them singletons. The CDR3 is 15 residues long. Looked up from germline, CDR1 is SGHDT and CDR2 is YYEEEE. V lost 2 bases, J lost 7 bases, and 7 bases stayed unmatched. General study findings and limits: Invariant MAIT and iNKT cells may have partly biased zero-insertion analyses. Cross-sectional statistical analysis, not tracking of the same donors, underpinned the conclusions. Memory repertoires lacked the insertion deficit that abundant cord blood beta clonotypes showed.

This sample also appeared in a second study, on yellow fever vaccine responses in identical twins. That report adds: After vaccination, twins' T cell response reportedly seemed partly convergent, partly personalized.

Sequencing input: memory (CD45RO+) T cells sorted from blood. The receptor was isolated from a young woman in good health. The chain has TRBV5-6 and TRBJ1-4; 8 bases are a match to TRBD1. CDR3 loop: CASSFSGDRGEKLFF. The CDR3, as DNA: TGTGCCAGCAGCTTTTCCGGAGACAGGGGTGAAAAACTGTTTTTT.